Below, 20 T cell receptor beta chains from the same sample are listed, as sequenced in a study of Graves' ophthalmopathy and Graves' hyperthyroidism. Amplification from RNA transcripts yielded the TCR beta CDR3 regions. Second-round multiplex PCR came after first-round RT-PCR with HTBI primers. One entry per CDR3 protein results from TCRdb running MiXCR on the multiplex PCR reads. The sample shows 650,000 to 800,000 distinct CDR3 sequences, more than 40% of them seen only once. What was sequenced was peripheral blood. Receptors were obtained from an adult man with Graves' ophthalmopathy.

Comments on this clonotype: This sequence may be a read error, since a much larger clone differs from it by one base. The V gene is TRBV7-3, the J gene TRBJ2-2, with 10 bases fitting TRBD2. The germline V gene encodes CDR1 SGHTA and CDR2 FQGTGA. This CDR3 spans 18 amino acids. The CDR3 protein is CTSSLSYASGSNSGELFF. The CDR3 DNA reads TGTACCAGCAGCTTATCGTACGCTAGCGGGAGTAATAGCGGGGAGCTGTTTTTT.

This clonotype appeared a single time. This likely comes from a read error, as the CDR3 has no conserved phenylalanine or tryptophan at its end. The chain is built from TRBV7-8 and TRBJ1-2; 12 bases line up with TRBD1. CDR3 length: 15 residues. Germline V lookup: CDR1 SGHVS, CDR2 FQNEAQ. Trimming took 5 bases from V and 5 from J; bases not matched to a gene: 6. CDR3 residues: CASSPGTGGWYGYTS. As DNA, the CDR3 is TGTGCCAGCAGCCCGGGGACAGGGGGCTGGTATGGCTACACCTCC.

In its sample, this clonotype was seen many times. V and J are TRBV19 and TRBJ1-4; 8 bases map to TRBD1. Per the germline V gene, CDR1 is LNHDA and CDR2 is SQIVND (reference sequence). Germline trimming cut 5 bases from V and 7 bases from J; bases unmatched to any gene: 12. The CDR3 length is 16 residues. The CDR3 coding sequence is TGTGCCAGTAGTTCCCAGGACGGGACAGGACGTGAAAAACTGTTTTTT. Amino acids: CASSSQDGTGREKLFF.

This clonotype showed up just a few times. The V call is TRBV20-1, the J call TRBJ1-6; no clear D gene. This CDR3 spans 16 amino acids. V was pared by 0 bases and J by 0 bases, with 9 bases between. CDR1 and CDR2 (germline): DFQATT, SNEGSKA (reference sequence). The CDR3 region is CSARDTESSYNSPLHF. As DNA, the CDR3 is TGCAGTGCTAGAGATACAGAAAGCTCCTATAATTCACCCCTCCACTTT.

Worth noting for this clonotype: No conserved phenylalanine or tryptophan ends this CDR3, so it is likely a read error. The V gene is TRBV20-1, the J gene TRBJ1-1, with a weak D call TRBD1 (5 bases). Germline CDR1 reads DFQATT; CDR2 reads SNEGSKA (reference sequence). The V end lost 2 bases, the J end lost 0 bases, and 10 bases lay between the germline ends. This CDR3 has 14 residues. The CDR3 loop is CSARKNRLNTEAFL. The CDR3 DNA follows: TGCAGTGCTAGAAAAAACAGGTTGAACACTGAAGCTTTCTTG.

This chain joins TRBV29-1 and TRBJ1-1, with 7 bases aligning to TRBD1. CDR3 length: 15 amino acids. The V segment lost 8 bases and the J segment 0 bases; nucleotides outside the gene matches: 12. Germline CDR1 reads SQVTM; CDR2 reads ANQGSEA. DNA of the CDR3: TGCAGCTTCTACAGGGGACACCTCATGAACACTGAAGCTTTCTTT. It codes for CSFYRGHLMNTEAFF.

This clonotype was counted at least ten times. This chain connects TRBV2 to TRBJ1-2, with TRBD1 matching 9 bases. Germline CDR1 SNHLY, CDR2 FYNNEI. This CDR3 is 15 amino acids long. J was trimmed by 3 bases and V by 5 bases; bases with no gene match: 7. The CDR3 protein is CASSPAGTGHYGYTF. In DNA, the CDR3 is TGTGCCAGCAGTCCCGCGGGGACAGGGCACTATGGCTACACCTTC.

V usage is TRBV20-1 and J usage is TRBJ1-2; 10 bases align to TRBD1. Germline values: CDR1 DFQATT, CDR2 SNEGSKA (reference sequence). The CDR3 contains 12 residues. V lost 3 bases, J lost 7 bases, and 2 bases stayed unmatched. The CDR3 DNA reads TGCAGTGCTAGGACAGGGGGCGGTGGCTACACCTTC. The encoded protein is CSARTGGGGYTF.

The V and J genes are TRBV12-3 or TRBV12-4 and TRBJ1-5, with D maybe TRBD1 (6 bases). The CDR3 has 16 amino acids. With 3 bases removed from V and 5 bases from J, the gap between germline ends came to 17 bases. The CDR3 protein is CASSLGGGLRDQPQHF. In DNA form, the CDR3 reads TGTGCCAGCAGTTTGGGGGGGGGCTTAAGGGATCAGCCCCAGCATTTT.

The table lists this clonotype with many counts. This chain connects TRBV2 to TRBJ2-7; D not certain. Trimming removed 8 bases at V and 2 bases at J, with 13 bases between. The CDR3 runs to 13 residues. Germline CDR1 and CDR2: SNHLY and FYNNEI. The CDR3 nucleotides are TGTGCCAGCGGTGCTACTGACACCTACGAGCAGTACTTC. Protein sequence: CASGATDTYEQYF.

Concerning this clonotype: Given a much more abundant clone one base away, this may be a read error. The chain combines TRBV20-1 with TRBJ2-7, with D tentatively TRBD1 (5 bases). The CDR3 runs to 12 residues. CDR1 DFQATT and CDR2 SNEGSKA come from the germline V gene (reference sequence). Between the trimmed V and J ends, which lost 2 bases and 1 base, there was a span of 6 bases. The CDR3 reads CSARRQSYEQYF. CDR3 nucleotides: TGCAGTGCTAGACGACAGTCCTACGAGCAGTACTTC.

This clonotype appeared a few times. The chain has TRBV5-1 and TRBJ2-7; no clear D. This CDR3 comprises 15 residues. Trimming cost V 0 bases and J 6 bases, with 16 bases left between them. CDR1 and CDR2 (germline): SGHRS, YFSETQ. The CDR3 loop is CASSLVRVDGAEQYF. CDR3 in DNA: TGCGCCAGCAGCTTGGTACGGGTGGATGGCGCCGAGCAGTACTTC.

V usage is TRBV27 and J usage is TRBJ2-7; D not resolved. CDR1 MNHEY and CDR2 SMNVEV come from the germline V gene (reference sequence). The V and J ends lost 8 bases and 6 bases respectively, with 23 bases between them. This CDR3 comprises 15 residues. The chain's CDR3 is CASGSGSVQFREQYF. CDR3 bases: TGTGCCAGCGGTTCCGGATCGGTGCAGTTTCGCGAGCAGTACTTC.

This clonotype was observed many times. V is TRBV7-9 and J is TRBJ2-7; D gene uncertain. The V end lost 1 base, the J end lost 6 bases, and 10 bases lay between the germline ends. Germline V gives CDR1 SEHNR, CDR2 FQNEAQ (reference sequence). This CDR3 is 13 amino acids long. CDR3 in amino acids: CASSLERVGEQYF. Here the CDR3 DNA reads TGTGCCAGCAGCTTAGAAAGGGTGGGCGAGCAGTACTTC.

This clonotype was counted at least ten times. The chain links TRBV7-2 to TRBJ1-5; no clear D. There are 14 residues in the CDR3. Looked up from germline, CDR1 is SGHTA and CDR2 is FQGNSA. The ends were cut back, 0 bases at V and 6 bases at J, with 9 bases in the middle. CDR3 residues: CASSLAPGGQPQHF. The CDR3 DNA sequence: TGTGCCAGCAGCTTAGCGCCGGGCGGTCAGCCCCAGCATTTT.

Details on this clonotype: A much larger clone is a single base away; this may be a read error. This sequence joins TRBV25-1 and TRBJ2-2; possibly TRBD1 for D (6 bases). CDR1 is MGHDK, CDR2 SYGVNS, per germline. V was trimmed by 10 bases and J by 5 bases, leaving 20 bases between them. CDR3 length: 15 residues. CDR3: CATSPTGPRTGELFF. CDR3 DNA sequence: TGTGCCACCAGCCCGACAGGACCTCGAACCGGGGAGCTGTTTTTT.

This sequence joins TRBV15 and TRBJ2-6, with no clear D. V was cut by 1 base and J by 11 bases, with 6 bases left in between. The CDR3 totals 12 residues. CDR1 is LNHNV and CDR2 is YYDKDF in the germline V gene (reference sequence). The CDR3, as DNA: TGTGCCACCAGCAGAGGTGCCTACGTCCTGACTTTC. It codes for CATSRGAYVLTF. Looking up the rest from reference TRBV15 and TRBJ2-6 gives the full variable domain: DAMVIQNPRYQVTQFGKPVTLSCSQTLNHNVMYWYQQKSSQAPKLLFHYYDKDFNNEADTPDNFQSRRPNTSFCFLDIRSPGLGDTAMYLCATSRGAYVLTFGAGSRLTVL.

Concerning this clonotype: This clone may be a read error of a much larger clone one base away. The chain carries TRBV24-1 and TRBJ2-5, with TRBD1 as a possible D gene (6 bases). The CDR3 is made up of 15 amino acids. From germline, CDR1 is KGHDR and CDR2 SFDVKD. CDR3 coding DNA: TGTGCCACCAGTGACCTAAGACAGGCCCAAGAGACCCAGTGCTTC. This translates into CATSDLRQAQETQCF.

The sample holds many counts of this clonotype. This chain joins TRBV4-1 and TRBJ1-5; D is unresolved. CDR1 is MGHRA and CDR2 is YSYEKL in the germline V gene. Trimming cost V 0 bases and J 11 bases, with 8 bases left between them. The CDR3 loop spans 12 amino acids. CDR3 DNA: TGCGCCAGCAGCCAAGACGGTGGAGCCCAGCATTTT. Protein sequence: CASSQDGGAQHF.

This clonotype was seen a few times. This rearrangement joins TRBV3-1 to TRBJ1-1, with 9 bases fitting TRBD1. This CDR3 has 17 amino acids. Trimming at V came to 0 bases and at J to 0 bases, leaving 5 bases not matched to a gene. Germline V gene sequence: CDR1 LGHDT, CDR2 YNNKEL (reference sequence). CDR3 in amino acids: CASSQEGDRVLNTEAFF. The CDR3, as DNA: TGTGCCAGCAGCCAAGAGGGGGACAGGGTTTTGAACACTGAAGCTTTCTTT.